The entry that follows covers one TCR beta chain sequence. Its antigen is as yet unknown. The sample is drawn from a study of cytomegalovirus exposure and HLA in healthy donors. V dropped 3 bases and J dropped 4; count of bases not matched to a gene: 11. Germline V gene lookup returns CDR1 MNHNS and CDR2 SASEGT. The CDR3 consists of 17 residues. PCR employed 60 Vbeta and 13 Jbeta primers. Sequencing used immunoSEQ multiplex PCR; TCRdb keeps in-frame clones, though not all of them. Counted here are 110,000 to 150,000 clones, nearly 85% occurring once; the ten biggest clones make up more than 3%. Findings of the study overall: The study flagged roughly 150 TCR beta chains as cytomegalovirus-associated. Later on, an analysis showed TCR association rates differing by HLA locus, with DRB1 the most and HLA-C the fewest. Rare TCR sequences predominated, though certain public TCRs were found in many donors.

V and J are TRBV6-1 and TRBJ2-5; 10 bases line up with TRBD2. This TCR was recovered from a male donor in good health and CMV-seronegative. The source material was PBMCs. The chain's CDR3 is CASSDPVRTSGPETQYF. In DNA form, the CDR3 reads TGTGCCAGCAGTGATCCCGTCCGGACTAGCGGACCAGAGACCCAGTACTTC.